The present entry profiles one TCR beta chain with its context. Antigen: not known. There were TCR beta CDR3 regions amplified from RNA transcripts. An initial round of RT-PCR targeting the TCR CDR3 relied on the HTBI primer set. MiXCR was run by TCRdb on the multiplex PCR reads, yielding one entry per CDR3 protein. Of approximately 630,000 distinct CDR3 sequences in the sample, roughly 17% were seen once. This sample was included in a study of T cells in Graves' hyperthyroidism and ophthalmopathy. General study points: Separating ophthalmopathy from stable hyperthyroidism was achieved by a 13 V-J model.

The sample was blood. The sequence came from a woman in her twenties or thirties with Graves' hyperthyroidism.

The CDR3 here is CSARAGTGGALGPSGANVLTF. The CDR3 nucleotides read TGCAGTGCGCGCGCCGGGACAGGGGGCGCCTTGGGTCCCTCTGGGGCCAACGTCCTGACTTTC. J is TRBJ2-6 and V is TRBV20-1, with 12 bases aligning to TRBD1. CDR1 is DFQATT and CDR2 is SNEGSKA in the germline V gene (reference sequence). CDR3 length: 21 residues. The trim removed 6 bases at V and 0 bases at J, leaving 18 bases unmatched.